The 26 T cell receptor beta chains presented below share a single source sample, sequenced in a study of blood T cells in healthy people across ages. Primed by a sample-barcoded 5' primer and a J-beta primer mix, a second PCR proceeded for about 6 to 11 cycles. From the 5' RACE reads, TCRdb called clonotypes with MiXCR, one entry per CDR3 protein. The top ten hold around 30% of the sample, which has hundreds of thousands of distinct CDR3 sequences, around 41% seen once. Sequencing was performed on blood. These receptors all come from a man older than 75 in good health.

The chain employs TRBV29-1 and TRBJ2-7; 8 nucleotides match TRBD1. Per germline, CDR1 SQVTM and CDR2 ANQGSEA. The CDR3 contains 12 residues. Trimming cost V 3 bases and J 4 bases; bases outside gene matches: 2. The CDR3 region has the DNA TGCAGCGTTGAGCAGGGGGCGTACGAGCAGTACTTC. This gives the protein CSVEQGAYEQYF.

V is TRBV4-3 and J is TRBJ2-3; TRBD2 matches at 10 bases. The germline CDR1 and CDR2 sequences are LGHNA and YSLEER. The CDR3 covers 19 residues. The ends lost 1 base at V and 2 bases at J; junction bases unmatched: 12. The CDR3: CASSQGLVLGLALTDTQYF. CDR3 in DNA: TGCGCCAGCAGCCAAGGGCTCGTCCTGGGACTAGCGCTCACAGATACGCAGTATTTT.

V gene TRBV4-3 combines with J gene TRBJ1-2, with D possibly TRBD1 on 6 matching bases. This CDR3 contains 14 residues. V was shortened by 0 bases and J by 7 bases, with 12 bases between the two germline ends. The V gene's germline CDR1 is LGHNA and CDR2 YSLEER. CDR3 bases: TGCGCCAGCAGCCAAGATGTGGGGGCTGGTGGCTACACCTTC. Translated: CASSQDVGAGGYTF.

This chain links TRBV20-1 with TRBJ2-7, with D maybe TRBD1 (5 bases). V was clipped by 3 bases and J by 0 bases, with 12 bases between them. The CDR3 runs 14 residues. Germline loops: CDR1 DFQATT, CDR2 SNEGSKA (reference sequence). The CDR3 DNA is TGCAGTGCTAGCCGTGGGGCTAGCTCCTACGAGCAGTACTTC. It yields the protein CSASRGASSYEQYF.

The CDR3 DNA reads as TGTGCCAGCAGCTTAGTCGCGGGGGCGCAGGATACGCAGTATTTT. Protein: CASSLVAGAQDTQYF. The V gene is TRBV7-2, the J gene TRBJ2-3; possible D gene TRBD2, 7 bases. The CDR3 is 15 amino acids. V was shortened by 1 base and J by 6 bases, with 14 bases between the two germline ends. CDR1 is SGHTA and CDR2 is FQGNSA in the germline V gene.

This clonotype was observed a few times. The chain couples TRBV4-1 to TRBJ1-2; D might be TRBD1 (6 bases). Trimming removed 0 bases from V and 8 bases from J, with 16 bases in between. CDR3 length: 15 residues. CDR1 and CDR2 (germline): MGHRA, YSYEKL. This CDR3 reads CASSQEGAYSGGYTF. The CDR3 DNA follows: TGCGCCAGCAGCCAAGAGGGGGCCTACTCTGGGGGCTACACCTTC.

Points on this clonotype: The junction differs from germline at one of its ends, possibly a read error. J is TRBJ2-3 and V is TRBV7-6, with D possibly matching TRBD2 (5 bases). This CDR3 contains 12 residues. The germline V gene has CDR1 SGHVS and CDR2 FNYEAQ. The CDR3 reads CASSLAGDTLYF. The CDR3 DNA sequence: TGTGCCAGCAGCTTAGCGGGAGATACGCTGTATTTT.

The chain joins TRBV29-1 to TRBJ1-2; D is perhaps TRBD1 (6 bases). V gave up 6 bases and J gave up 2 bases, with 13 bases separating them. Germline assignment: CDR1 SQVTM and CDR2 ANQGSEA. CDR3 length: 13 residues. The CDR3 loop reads CSVEGVDNYGYTF. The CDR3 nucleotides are TGCAGCGTGGAGGGGGTAGACAACTATGGCTACACCTTC.

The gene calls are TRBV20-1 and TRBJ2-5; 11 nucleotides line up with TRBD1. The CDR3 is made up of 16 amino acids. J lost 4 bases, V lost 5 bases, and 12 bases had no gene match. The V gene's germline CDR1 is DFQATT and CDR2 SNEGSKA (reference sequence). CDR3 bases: TGCAGTGCTGGAGCAGGGACAGGGGGAATGGTAGAGACCCAGTACTTC. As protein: CSAGAGTGGMVETQYF.

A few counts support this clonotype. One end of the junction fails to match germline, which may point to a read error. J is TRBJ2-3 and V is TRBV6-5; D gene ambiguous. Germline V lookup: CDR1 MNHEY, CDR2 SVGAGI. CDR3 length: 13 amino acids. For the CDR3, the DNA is TGTGCCAGCAGTGACTCGTTCGCGGATACGCAGTATTTT. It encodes CASSDSFADTQYF.

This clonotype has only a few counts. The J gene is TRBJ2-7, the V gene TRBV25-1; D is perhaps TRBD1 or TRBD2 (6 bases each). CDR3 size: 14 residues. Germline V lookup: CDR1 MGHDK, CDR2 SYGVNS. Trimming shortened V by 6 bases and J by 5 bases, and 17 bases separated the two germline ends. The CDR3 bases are TGTGCCAGCAGCGTGGCAAGGGGGGCGGACGAGCAGTACTTC. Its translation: CASSVARGADEQYF.

This CDR3 is CASTLQGASTDTQYF. CDR3 sequence (DNA): TGTGCCAGCACTCTTCAGGGGGCTAGCACAGATACGCAGTATTTT. The V and J genes are TRBV28 and TRBJ2-3; 8 nucleotides match TRBD1. The germline V gene encodes CDR1 MDHEN and CDR2 SYDVKM. This CDR3 has 15 residues. The trim removed 7 bases at V and 0 bases at J, leaving 6 bases unmatched. The variable domain in full, with the rest retrieved from reference TRBV28 and TRBJ2-3, is DVKVTQSSRYLVKRTGEKVFLECVQDMDHENMFWYRQDPGLGLRLIYFSYDVKMKEKGDIPEGYSVSREKKERFSLILESASTNQTSMYLCASTLQGASTDTQYFGPGTRLTVL.

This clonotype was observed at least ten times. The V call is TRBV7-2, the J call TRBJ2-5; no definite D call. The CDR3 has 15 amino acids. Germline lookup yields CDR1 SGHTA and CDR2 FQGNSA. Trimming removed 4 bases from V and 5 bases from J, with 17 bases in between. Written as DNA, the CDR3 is TGTGCCAGCAGCTCCGGGTGGAGAGGTCCGGAGACCCAGTACTTC. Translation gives CASSSGWRGPETQYF.

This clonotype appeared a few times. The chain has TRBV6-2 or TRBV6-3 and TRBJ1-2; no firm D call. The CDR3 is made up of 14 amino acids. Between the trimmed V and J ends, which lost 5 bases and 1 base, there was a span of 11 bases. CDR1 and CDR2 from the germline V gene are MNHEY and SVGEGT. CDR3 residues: CASSQIALNYGYTF. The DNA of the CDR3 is TGTGCCAGCAGTCAAATTGCTCTTAACTATGGCTACACCTTC.

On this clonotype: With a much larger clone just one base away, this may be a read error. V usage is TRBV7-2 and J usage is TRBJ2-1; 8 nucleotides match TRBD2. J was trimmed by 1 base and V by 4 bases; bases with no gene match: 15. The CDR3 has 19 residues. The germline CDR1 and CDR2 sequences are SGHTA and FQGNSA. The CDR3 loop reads CASSSRGLVGVGSYNEQFF. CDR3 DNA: TGTGCCAGCAGCTCACGGGGACTAGTGGGAGTGGGGTCCTACAATGAGCAGTTCTTC.

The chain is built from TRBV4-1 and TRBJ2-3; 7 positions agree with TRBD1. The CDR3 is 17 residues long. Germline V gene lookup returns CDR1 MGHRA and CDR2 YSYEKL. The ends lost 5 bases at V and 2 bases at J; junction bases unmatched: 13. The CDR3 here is CASSKGDSPLNTDTQYF. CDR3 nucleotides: TGCGCCAGCAGCAAAGGGGACAGTCCACTTAACACAGATACGCAGTATTTT.

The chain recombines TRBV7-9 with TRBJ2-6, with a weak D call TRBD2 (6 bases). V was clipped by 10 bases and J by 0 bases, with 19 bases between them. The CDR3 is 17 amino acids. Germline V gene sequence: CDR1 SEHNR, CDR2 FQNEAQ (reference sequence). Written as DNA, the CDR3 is TGTGCCAAAACGGGGGATCCTTTCTCCTCTGGGGCCAACGTCCTGACTTTC. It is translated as CAKTGDPFSSGANVLTF.

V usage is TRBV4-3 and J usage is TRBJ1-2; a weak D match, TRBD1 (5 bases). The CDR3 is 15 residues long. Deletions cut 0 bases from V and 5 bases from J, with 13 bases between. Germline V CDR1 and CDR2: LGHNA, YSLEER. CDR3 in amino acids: CASSQDLTAKYGYTF. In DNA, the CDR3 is TGCGCCAGCAGCCAAGATCTGACAGCAAAGTATGGCTACACCTTC.

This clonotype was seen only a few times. CDR3 protein: CASSSTWRGARDTQYF. In nucleotides, the CDR3 is TGTGCCAGCAGTTCCACGTGGCGGGGGGCGAGAGATACGCAGTATTTT. The J gene is TRBJ2-3, the V gene TRBV6-5, with 8 bases aligning to TRBD2. With 4 bases clipped from V and 5 bases from J, the junction kept 11 bases outside the gene matches. The germline CDR1 and CDR2 sequences are MNHEY and SVGAGI. This CDR3 is 16 amino acids long.

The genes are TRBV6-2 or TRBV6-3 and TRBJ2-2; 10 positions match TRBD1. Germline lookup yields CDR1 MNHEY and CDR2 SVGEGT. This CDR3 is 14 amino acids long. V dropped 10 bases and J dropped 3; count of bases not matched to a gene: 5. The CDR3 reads CAIRQGAYTGELFF. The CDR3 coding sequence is TGTGCCATCCGACAGGGGGCTTACACCGGGGAGCTGTTTTTT.

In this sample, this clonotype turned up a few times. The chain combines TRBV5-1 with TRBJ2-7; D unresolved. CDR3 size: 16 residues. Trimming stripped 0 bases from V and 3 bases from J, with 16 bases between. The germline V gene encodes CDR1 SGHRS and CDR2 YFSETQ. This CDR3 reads CASSLGAIGEDYEQYF. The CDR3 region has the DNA TGCGCCAGCAGCTTGGGTGCAATCGGAGAAGACTACGAGCAGTACTTC.

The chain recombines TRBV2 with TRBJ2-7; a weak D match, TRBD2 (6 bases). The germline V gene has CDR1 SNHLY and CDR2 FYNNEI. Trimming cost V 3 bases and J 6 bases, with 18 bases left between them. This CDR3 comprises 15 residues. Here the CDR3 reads CASSDYGGPGGEQYF. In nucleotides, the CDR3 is TGTGCCAGCAGTGATTACGGAGGGCCAGGAGGCGAGCAGTACTTC.

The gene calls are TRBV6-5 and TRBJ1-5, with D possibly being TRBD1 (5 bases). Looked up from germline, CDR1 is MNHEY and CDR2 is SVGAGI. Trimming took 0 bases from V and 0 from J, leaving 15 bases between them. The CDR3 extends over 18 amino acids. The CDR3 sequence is CASSYSIVEGASNQPQHF. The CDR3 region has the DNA TGTGCCAGCAGTTACTCGATTGTGGAAGGGGCTAGCAATCAGCCCCAGCATTTT.

The CDR3, as DNA: TGTGCCAGCAGTGTAAGATCGGTTTCCTACGAGCAGTACTTC. Its protein is CASSVRSVSYEQYF. The chain carries TRBV27 and TRBJ2-7; D is unresolved. This CDR3 contains 14 residues. The ends were cut back, 5 bases at V and 1 base at J, with 12 bases in the middle. Germline-derived CDR1 and CDR2 are MNHEY and SMNVEV (reference sequence).

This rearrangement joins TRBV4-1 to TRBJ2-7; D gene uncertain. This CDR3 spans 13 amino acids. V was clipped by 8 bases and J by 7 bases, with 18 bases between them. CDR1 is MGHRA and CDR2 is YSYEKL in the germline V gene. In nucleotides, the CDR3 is TGCGCCAGCTCTTCTGTATTGGGTGTGGAGCAGTACTTC. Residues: CASSSVLGVEQYF.

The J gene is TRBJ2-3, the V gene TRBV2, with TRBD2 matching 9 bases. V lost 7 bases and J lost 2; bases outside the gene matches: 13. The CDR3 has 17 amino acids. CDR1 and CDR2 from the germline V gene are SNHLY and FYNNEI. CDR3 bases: TGTGCCAGCAAGTTCCCGACTAGCGGCGACCTCACAGATACGCAGTATTTT. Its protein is CASKFPTSGDLTDTQYF.